These T cell receptor beta chains were read from a single sample in a study of blood T cell repertoires in COVID-19. Libraries were prepared by immunoSEQ multiplex PCR; TCRdb keeps only in-frame clonotypes and omits some of them. The top ten clones hold around 6.1% of a sample with about 160,000 clones, more than 75% of them seen once. The specimen sequenced was PBMCs or T cells enriched from blood (not recorded which). All receptors come from a middle-aged man who had recovered from COVID-19. CDR3s include the opening cysteine and the closing phenylalanine or tryptophan. D genes are given only for firm matches. Size is stated for part of the rows, as once, few or many counts, or as a class when the clone is expanded.

TRBV5-1	.	TRBJ2-1	TRBD2	CASSFSGGHNEQFF	TGCGCCAGCAGCTTTAGCGGGGGGCACAATGAGCAGTTCTTC
TRBV18	once	TRBJ1-2	TRBD1	CASSPGDREYGYTF	TGTGCCAGCTCACCGGGGGACAGGGAGTATGGCTACACCTTC
TRBV3-1/TRBV3-2	.	TRBJ1-1	.	CASSRSVGTEAFF	TGTGCCAGCAGCCGGTCCGTCGGGACTGAAGCTTTCTTT
TRBV11-3	.	TRBJ2-2	.	CASSLGGSTGELFF	TGTGCCAGCAGCTTAGGAGGTTCCACCGGGGAGCTGTTTTTT
TRBV10-3	.	TRBJ1-1	TRBD1	CAISESTGVDTEAFF	TGTGCCATCAGTGAGTCGACAGGGGTTGACACTGAAGCTTTCTTT
TRBV5-1	.	TRBJ2-3	.	CASSLVDSRTDTQYF	TGCGCCAGCAGCTTGGTAGACTCCCGCACAGATACGCAGTATTTT
TRBV30	few	TRBJ1-3	TRBD1	CAWSGGQGSGNTIYF	TGTGCCTGGAGTGGAGGACAGGGCTCTGGAAACACCATATATTTT
TRBV6-2/TRBV6-3	.	TRBJ1-5	TRBD1	CASSYGRGQNQPQHF	TGTGCCAGCAGTTACGGCAGGGGGCAGAATCAGCCCCAGCATTTT
TRBV11-2	.	TRBJ1-2	.	CASSFQGNYGYTF	TGTGCCAGCAGCTTTCAGGGAAACTATGGCTACACCTTC
TRBV4-1	.	TRBJ1-2	.	CASSQGGGNYGYTF	TGCGCCAGCAGCCAAGGAGGCGGAAACTATGGCTACACCTTC
TRBV9	.	TRBJ1-2	.	CASSPLMEGGYGYTF	TGTGCCAGCAGCCCCCTTATGGAAGGCGGCTATGGCTACACCTTC
TRBV7-8	.	TRBJ1-3	.	CASSLSSSGNTIYF	TGTGCCAGCAGCTTAAGTAGCTCTGGAAACACCATATATTTT
TRBV10-3	.	TRBJ2-3	TRBD2	CAISGLARTDTQYF	TGTGCCATCAGTGGACTAGCTCGCACAGATACGCAGTATTTT
TRBV3-1/TRBV3-2	.	TRBJ2-2	.	CASSMPGVSSTGELFF	TGTGCCAGCAGCATGCCGGGGGTATCTAGCACCGGGGAGCTGTTTTTT
TRBV10-2	.	TRBJ1-2	.	CATTRAPNYGYTF	TGCGCCACCACCAGGGCACCTAACTATGGCTACACCTTC